Below are 8 T cell receptor beta chains sequenced from a single sample in a study of blood T cell repertoires in COVID-19. Assay used: immunoSEQ multiplex PCR; TCRdb lists only in-frame clones, some missing. The profile shows fewer than 110,000 clones, 70% to 90% of them singletons. The sequenced sample consisted of peripheral blood. These receptors all come from a human donor in a cohort sampled during active COVID-19.

The chain combines TRBV6-5 with TRBJ1-1; 8 nucleotides align to TRBD1. CDR1 and CDR2 (germline): MNHEY, SVGAGI. The CDR3 totals 15 residues. Germline trimming cut 6 bases from V and 0 bases from J; bases unmatched to any gene: 6. As DNA, the CDR3 is TGTGCCAGCAGCAGACAGGGGATAATGAACACTGAAGCTTTCTTT. Protein sequence: CASSRQGIMNTEAFF.

The rearrangement links TRBV18 to TRBJ2-3; 7 bases align to TRBD2. The V segment lost 3 bases and the J segment 0 bases; nucleotides outside the gene matches: 12. CDR1 is KGHSH and CDR2 is LQKENI in the germline V gene. The CDR3 has 18 amino acids. CDR3 in DNA: TGTGCCAGCTCACCCCCCCGGGGGGTTTCGGCTAGCACAGATACGCAGTATTTT. It translates to CASSPPRGVSASTDTQYF.

The chain combines TRBV19 with TRBJ1-3, with TRBD1 identical over 7 bases. The CDR3 totals 14 residues. The germline gives CDR1 LNHDA, CDR2 SQIVND (reference sequence). With V trimmed by 7 bases and J by 0 bases, 3 bases remained unmatched. In nucleotides, the CDR3 is TGTGCCAGTAAGGGACAGAGCTCTGGAAACACCATATATTTT. Its translation: CASKGQSSGNTIYF.

V and J are TRBV6-5 and TRBJ2-7, with D perhaps matching TRBD1 (5 bases). The CDR3 runs 16 residues. Germline V CDR1 and CDR2: MNHEY, SVGAGI. V lost 2 bases and J lost 2, with 16 bases in between. The CDR3 spells CASSYRGGRATYEQYF. The DNA for the CDR3 is TGTGCCAGCAGTTACCGAGGTGGCAGGGCGACCTACGAGCAGTACTTC.

The chain joins TRBV4-2 to TRBJ2-1; 10 bases match TRBD2. Germline V gene lookup returns CDR1 LGHNA and CDR2 YNFKEQ. V shed 0 bases and J 6 bases; nucleotides not matched to a gene: 5. The CDR3 totals 16 residues. The CDR3 spells CASSQEASGSGNEQFF. Written as DNA, the CDR3 is TGTGCCAGCAGCCAAGAGGCTAGCGGGAGTGGCAATGAGCAGTTCTTC.

This chain links TRBV3-1 (or the pseudogene TRBV3-2) with TRBJ1-2; 11 bases agree with TRBD1. The V and J ends lost 4 bases and 5 bases, in that order; junction bases with no gene match: 3. CDR1 LGHDT and CDR2 YNNKEL come from the germline V gene (reference sequence). The CDR3 has 14 residues. The DNA of the CDR3 is TGTGCCAGCAGCCGGGGACAGGGGGATTATGGCTACACCTTC. This encodes CASSRGQGDYGYTF.

The V gene is TRBV7-9, the J gene TRBJ2-7, with 10 nucleotides matching TRBD2. Germline values: CDR1 SEHNR, CDR2 FQNEAQ (reference sequence). V lost 5 bases, J lost 6 bases, and 10 bases stayed unmatched. CDR3 length: 15 amino acids. CDR3 sequence (DNA): TGTGCCAGCAGCGTGAGCGGGAGGGGACTACGCGAGCAGTACTTC. Translated: CASSVSGRGLREQYF.

The V call is TRBV9, the J call TRBJ1-5, with a weak D call TRBD1 (5 bases). The CDR3 runs to 13 residues. Between the trimmed V and J ends, which lost 0 bases and 10 bases, there was a span of 11 bases. Germline V gene sequence: CDR1 SGDLS, CDR2 YYNGEE. CDR3 loop: CASSVVGGEPQHF. The CDR3 region has the DNA TGTGCCAGCAGCGTAGTCGGGGGAGAACCCCAGCATTTT.